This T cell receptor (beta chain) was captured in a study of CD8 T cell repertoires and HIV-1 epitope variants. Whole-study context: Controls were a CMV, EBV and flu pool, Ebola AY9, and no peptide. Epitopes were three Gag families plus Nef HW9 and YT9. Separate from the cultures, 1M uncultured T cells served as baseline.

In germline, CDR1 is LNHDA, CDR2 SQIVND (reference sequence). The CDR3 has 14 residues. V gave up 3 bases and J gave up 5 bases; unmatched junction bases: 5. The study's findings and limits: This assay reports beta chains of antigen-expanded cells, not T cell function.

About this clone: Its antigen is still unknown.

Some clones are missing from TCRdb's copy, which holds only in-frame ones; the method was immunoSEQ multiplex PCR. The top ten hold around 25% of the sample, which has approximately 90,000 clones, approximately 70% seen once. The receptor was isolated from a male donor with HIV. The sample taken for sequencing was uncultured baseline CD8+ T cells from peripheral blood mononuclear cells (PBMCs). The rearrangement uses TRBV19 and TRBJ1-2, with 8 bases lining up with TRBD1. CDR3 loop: CASSIQDREYGYTF. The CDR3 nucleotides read TGTGCCAGTAGTATTCAGGACAGGGAGTATGGCTACACCTTC.